This is a list of T cell receptor beta chains from one sample in a study of T cell responses to AZD1222 COVID-19 vaccine. Clones were read by immunoSEQ multiplex PCR, and TCRdb kept only the in-frame ones, dropping some. The sample lists 130,000 or so clones; 94% were seen once. Material: peripheral blood, obtained on day 0 of AZD1222 vaccination. The receptors come from an adult in good health. CDR3s include the opening cysteine and the closing phenylalanine or tryptophan. Each record gives: CDR3 DNA, CDR3 protein, CDR3 length, J gene, V gene, clone size, D gene. D genes are given only for firm matches. Only some rows state a clone size, as once, few, many or a class for expanded clones.

DNA: TGTGCCTGGAGTAAGTACAGGAACACTGAAGCTTTCTTT; CDR3: CAWSKYRNTEAFF; length: 13; J: TRBJ1-1; V: TRBV30; size: -; D: -
DNA: TGCGCCAGCAGCTGGGAGGGCCTGGATGAGCAGTTCTTC; CDR3: CASSWEGLDEQFF; length: 13; J: TRBJ2-1; V: TRBV5-1; size: -; D: TRBD2
DNA: TGTGCCTGGAGTGTAGGGCCGGAGGGTCAGCCCCAGCATTTT; CDR3: CAWSVGPEGQPQHF; length: 14; J: TRBJ1-5; V: TRBV30; size: -; D: -
DNA: TGTGCCAGCAGCCTTGTCCTCACAGATACGCAGTATTTT; CDR3: CASSLVLTDTQYF; length: 13; J: TRBJ2-3; V: TRBV9; size: once; D: -
DNA: TGTGCCAGCCGACAGGGGAGTGAAAAACTGTTTTTT; CDR3: CASRQGSEKLFF; length: 12; J: TRBJ1-4; V: TRBV28; size: -; D: TRBD1
DNA: TGTGCCAGCAGCTTAGGCCTTCAGGGTACCTATGGCTACACCTTC; CDR3: CASSLGLQGTYGYTF; length: 15; J: TRBJ1-2; V: TRBV7-6; size: -; D: -
DNA: TGTGCCAGCAGCTTCTTCGATACCCGGGACTCTGGTTTCTTT; CDR3: CASSFFDTRDSGFF; length: 14; J: TRBJ1-1; V: TRBV7-2; size: -; D: -
DNA: TGTGCCAGTAAGGAGCGGGAGACGGCCCGAGAGCAGTTCTTC; CDR3: CASKERETAREQFF; length: 14; J: TRBJ2-1; V: TRBV19; size: -; D: TRBD2
DNA: TGCAGCGTACTTGGACAGGGGGCGGATGGCTACACCTTC; CDR3: CSVLGQGADGYTF; length: 13; J: TRBJ1-2; V: TRBV29-1; size: -; D: TRBD1
DNA: TGTGCCAGCAGCCGCTTATCTATCTACGAGCAGTACTTC; CDR3: CASSRLSIYEQYF; length: 13; J: TRBJ2-7; V: TRBV11-2; size: -; D: -
DNA: TGTGCCAGCAGTCCCCTATGGATAGCGGGAGGGTATGAGCAGTTCTTC; CDR3: CASSPLWIAGGYEQFF; length: 16; J: TRBJ2-1; V: TRBV27; size: -; D: TRBD2
DNA: TGTGCCAGCAGCTTAGCGCTATCGAGTAATTACGAGCAGTACTTC; CDR3: CASSLALSSNYEQYF; length: 15; J: TRBJ2-7; V: TRBV7-7; size: -; D: -
DNA: TGTGCCAGCAGCTTAACACTCTACAATGAGCAGTTCTTC; CDR3: CASSLTLYNEQFF; length: 13; J: TRBJ2-1; V: TRBV7-3; size: -; D: -
DNA: TGTGCCAGCAGCTCTAGCGCGAGACATGGGGGAAGTTTTCCGAGGGGAGCCGGGGAGCTGTTTTTT; CDR3: CASSSSARHGGSFPRGAGELFF; length: 22; J: TRBJ2-2; V: TRBV6-6; size: -; D: -
DNA: TGTGCCAGCAGCTTAGACAACAATCAGCCCCAGCATTTT; CDR3: CASSLDNNQPQHF; length: 13; J: TRBJ1-5; V: TRBV7-9; size: -; D: -